The entry below gives a single T cell receptor beta chain sequence along with its context. In its sample, this clone was seen once. This receptor's antigen is unknown. No qualities accompany the bases; no much larger clone lies one base away. This entry belongs to a study of beta chain features in type 1 diabetes (dated by TCRdb to between 2018 and 2020). Regarding the study in general: No differences in mean age, gender distribution, total cell number or subset yield were found between patients and healthy donors. A total of 85 million to 140 million sorted cells were examined across all samples, and the number of cells per subset was strongly correlated with RNA yield. The study compared the TCRB repertoires of sorted circulating CD4+ T cell subsets in recently diagnosed type 1 diabetes patients with those in matched healthy donors. Naive and central memory subsets were obtained from all 30 or so donors, but regulatory and stem cell-like memory subsets were isolated from only 8 patients and roughly eight healthy donors. What the research found in general, with its limitations: Only small numbers of individuals were included in the HLA sub-analyses, which left unresolved whether HLA type had any influence on TCRB rearrangement. Shorter templates might have been favored by PCR, but patient and control samples were amplified and corrected together, so both groups would have been affected equally by any skew. Because cDNA was sequenced instead of genomic DNA, activated cells with high expression could be over-represented, although the groups did not differ in activation or CD3 levels. Type 1 diabetes patients showed a moderate but significant shortening of TCRB CDR3 length in all four CD4+ subsets. At VDJ recombination sites, type 1 diabetes patients had fewer insertions and more deleted nucleotides, which implies abnormalities in thymic rearrangement. The naive, central memory and regulatory TCRB repertoires appeared to resemble one another more closely among patients than among healthy donors.

V and J are truncated by 5 bases and 7 bases respectively, leaving an intervening sequence of 18 bases. From the cysteine through the phenylalanine, the CDR3 covers 15 amino acids. The DNA shown is the 45-base CDR3, in frame from base 1. CDR1 LNHNV and CDR2 YYDKDF were looked up in the germline V gene (reference sequence). The entire isolated RNA was reverse transcribed using the High Capacity cDNA Reverse Transcription Kit, and thus expressed TCRB transcripts were sequenced. Deep immunoSEQ sequencing was performed on naive, central memory and regulatory T cell samples, with an average of about 4 million total reads per sample. After sorted cells were lysed in RLT buffer, RNA was extracted with DNase-treated RNeasy Micro or Mini kits, with the choice depending on cell number. To prevent cross-contamination, every cell subset was processed on its own, while patient and healthy donor samples were processed together. The immunoSEQ multiplex PCR was used to amplify TCRB sequences from cDNA, yielding 87-bp fragments that span the CDR3 region. Sequencing of the amplicons was performed on the Illumina HiSeq platform. The paper's processing steps were these. PCR bias was computationally corrected using synthetic template baselines, reads within Hamming distance 2 were collapsed, and singletons that could not be merged were discarded. Reads were aligned against IMGT to assign V, D and J genes, CDR3 length and insertions or deletions at six rearrangement sites. Within each subset, clonotype counts were normalized to sorted cell number, after which true diversity and Gini coefficients were computed with the tcR R package. The overlap coefficient, calculated on TCRB nucleotide sequences, was used to measure repertoire sharing. Out-of-frame TCRB sequences from naive cells were analyzed to stand in for the pre-selection repertoire. Imported from immuneACCESS, the table was reduced by TCRdb to in-frame sequences with V and J called. These copies leave out some clones; in studies compared against another copy, an unresolved V gene accounts for under half, and the cause of the remainder is not known. V, J and clone size derive from that table, while D and trimming were established from the DNA sequence. The sample profile shows about 250,000 clones; 13% to 15% of them were found once. About 0.03% of the sample lies in the top ten.

From each donor, a single peripheral blood sample of 100 to 150 mL on average was drawn into heparinised tubes. Naive, central memory, regulatory and stem cell-like memory CD4+ T cells were sorted on a BD FACSAria II using a panel including CD45RO, CCR7, CD25, CD127, CD95 and CD27. A purity above 95% was achieved for all sorted populations. Right away, PBMCs were isolated by Lymphoprep density gradient centrifugation and were stained directly, with no culture step. So that batch effects would be minimized, each experiment stained and sorted samples in pairs, pairing one healthy donor with one patient.

The V gene is TRBV15 and the J gene is TRBJ1-5; tentative D gene TRBD1, with 5 bases matching. The sequencing sample was made of naive CD4+ T cells from blood. The cell subset or site label, read with the paper, signifies: true naive CD4+ T cells. The sequence came from a woman aged 40 to 55 in good health. The CDR3 here reads CATSPRNTGLQPQHF. The nucleotides are TGTGCCACCAGCCCTAGGAATACAGGTCTGCAGCCCCAGCATTTT.